This T cell receptor beta chain was sequenced during a study of T cells after yellow fever vaccination. A single record per CDR3 protein comes from TCRdb applying MiXCR to the 5' RACE reads. The sample carries a few hundred thousand distinct CDR3 sequences, 9.5% to 13% recorded once. The CDR3 consists of 19 residues. J gave up 0 bases and V 5 bases, and 12 bases lay outside the gene matches. This TCR was sampled from a man aged 18 to 30 who received the YFV17D yellow fever vaccine. The chain has TRBV12-3 or TRBV12-4 and TRBJ1-6; 8 bases map to TRBD1. The sequencing here drew on PBMCs, taken on the day of the first yellow fever vaccination. The CDR3 DNA follows: TGTGCCAGCAGTAAGGATCGGACAGGGTGGGACTCCTATAATTCACCCCTCCACTTT. Translation: CASSKDRTGWDSYNSPLHF.